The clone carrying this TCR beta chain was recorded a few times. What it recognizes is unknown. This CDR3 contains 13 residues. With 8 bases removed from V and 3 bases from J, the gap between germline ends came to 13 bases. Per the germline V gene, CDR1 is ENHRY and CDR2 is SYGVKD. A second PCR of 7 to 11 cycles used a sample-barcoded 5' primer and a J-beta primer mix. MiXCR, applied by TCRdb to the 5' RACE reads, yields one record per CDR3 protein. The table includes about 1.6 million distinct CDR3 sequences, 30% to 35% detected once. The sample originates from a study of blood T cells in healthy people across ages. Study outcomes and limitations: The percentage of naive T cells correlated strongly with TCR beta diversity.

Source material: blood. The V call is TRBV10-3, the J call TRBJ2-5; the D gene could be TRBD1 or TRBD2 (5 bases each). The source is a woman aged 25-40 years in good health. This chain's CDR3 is CAIGTVEKETQYF. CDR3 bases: TGTGCCATCGGGACGGTAGAGAAAGAGACCCAGTACTTC.